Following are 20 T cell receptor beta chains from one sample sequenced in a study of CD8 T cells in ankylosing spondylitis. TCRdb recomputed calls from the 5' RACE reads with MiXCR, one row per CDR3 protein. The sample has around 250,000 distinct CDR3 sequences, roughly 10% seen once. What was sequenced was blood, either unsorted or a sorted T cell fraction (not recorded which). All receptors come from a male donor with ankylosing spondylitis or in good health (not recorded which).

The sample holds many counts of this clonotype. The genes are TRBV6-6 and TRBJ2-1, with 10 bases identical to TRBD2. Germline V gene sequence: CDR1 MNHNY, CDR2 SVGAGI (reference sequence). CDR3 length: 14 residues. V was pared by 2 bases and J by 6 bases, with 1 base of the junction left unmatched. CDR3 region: CASSYPSGGNEQFF. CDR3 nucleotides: TGTGCCAGCAGTTACCCTAGCGGGGGCAATGAGCAGTTCTTC.

In nucleotides, the CDR3 is TGTGCCAGCAGTCTAAACAGGGGGCCTCTCCACTTT. Translating it yields CASSLNRGPLHF. The chain combines TRBV7-2 with TRBJ1-6; 9 nucleotides match TRBD1. CDR1 and CDR2 (germline): SGHTA, FQGNSA. The CDR3 runs 12 residues. The J segment lost 16 bases and the V segment lost 6 bases, leaving 7 bases of the junction unmatched. Full variable domain (outside the CDR3, taken from reference TRBV7-2 and TRBJ1-6): GAGVSQSPSNKVTEKGKDVELRCDPISGHTALYWYRQSLGQGLEFLIYFQGNSAPDKSGLPSDRFSAERTGGSVSTLTIQRTQQEDSAVYLCASSLNRGPLHFGNGTRLTVT.

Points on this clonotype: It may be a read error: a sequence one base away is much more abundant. CDR3 in amino acids: CASSLDRELAAFF. CDR3 nucleotides: TGTGCCAGCAGCTTGGACAGAGAACTTGCAGCTTTCTTT. V and J are TRBV7-8 and TRBJ1-1, with D perhaps TRBD1 (6 bases). There are 13 residues in the CDR3. CDR1 is SGHVS, CDR2 FQNEAQ, per germline. Trimming shortened V by 3 bases and J by 10 bases, and 15 bases separated the two germline ends.

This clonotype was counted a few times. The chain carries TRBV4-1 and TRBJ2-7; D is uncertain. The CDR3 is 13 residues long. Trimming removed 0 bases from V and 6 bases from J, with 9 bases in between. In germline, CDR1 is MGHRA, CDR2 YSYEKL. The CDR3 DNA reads TGCGCCAGCAGCCAAGATCCGGGTGGCGAGCAGTACTTC. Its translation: CASSQDPGGEQYF.

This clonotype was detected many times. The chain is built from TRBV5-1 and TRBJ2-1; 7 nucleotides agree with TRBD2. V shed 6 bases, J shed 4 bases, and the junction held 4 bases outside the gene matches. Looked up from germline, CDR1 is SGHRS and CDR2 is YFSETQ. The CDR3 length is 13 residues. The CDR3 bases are TGCGCCAGCAAGCTCGGGGGGTACAATGAGCAGTTCTTC. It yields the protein CASKLGGYNEQFF.

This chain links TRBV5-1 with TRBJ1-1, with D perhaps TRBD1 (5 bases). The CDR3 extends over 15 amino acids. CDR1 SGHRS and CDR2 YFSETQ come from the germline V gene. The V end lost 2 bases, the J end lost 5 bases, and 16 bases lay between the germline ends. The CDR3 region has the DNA TGCGCCAGCAGCTTATTCGGACGAGGGGAGACTGAAGCTTTCTTT. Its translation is CASSLFGRGETEAFF.

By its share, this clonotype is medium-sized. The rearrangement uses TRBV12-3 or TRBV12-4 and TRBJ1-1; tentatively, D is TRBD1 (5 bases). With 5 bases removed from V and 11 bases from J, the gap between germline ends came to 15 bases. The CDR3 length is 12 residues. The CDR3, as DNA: TGTGCCAGCAGTCCCAGGGATCTAGGGGCTTTCTTT. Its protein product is CASSPRDLGAFF.

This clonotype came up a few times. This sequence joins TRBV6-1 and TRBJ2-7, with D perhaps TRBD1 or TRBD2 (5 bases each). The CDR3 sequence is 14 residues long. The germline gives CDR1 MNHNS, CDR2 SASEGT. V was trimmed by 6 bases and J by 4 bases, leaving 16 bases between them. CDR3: CASRPPGTFYEQYF. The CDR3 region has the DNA TGTGCCAGCAGGCCACCAGGGACCTTTTACGAGCAGTACTTC.

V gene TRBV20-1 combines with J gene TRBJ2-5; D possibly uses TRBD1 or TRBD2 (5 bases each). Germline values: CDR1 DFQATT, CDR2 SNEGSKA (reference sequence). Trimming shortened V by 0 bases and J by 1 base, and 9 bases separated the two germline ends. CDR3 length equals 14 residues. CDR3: CSARDGAPQETQYF. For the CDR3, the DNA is TGCAGTGCTAGAGACGGGGCCCCCCAAGAGACCCAGTACTTC.

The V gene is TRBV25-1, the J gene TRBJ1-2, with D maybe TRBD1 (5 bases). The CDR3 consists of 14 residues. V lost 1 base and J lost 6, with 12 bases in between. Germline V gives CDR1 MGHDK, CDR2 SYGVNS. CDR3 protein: CASSESLGHDGYTF. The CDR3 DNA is TGTGCCAGCAGTGAATCTCTAGGACATGATGGCTACACCTTC.

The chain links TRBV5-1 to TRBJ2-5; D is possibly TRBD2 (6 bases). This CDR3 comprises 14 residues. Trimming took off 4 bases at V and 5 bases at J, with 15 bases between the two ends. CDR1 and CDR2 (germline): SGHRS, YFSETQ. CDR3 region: CASSEAGGGETQYF. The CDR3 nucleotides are TGCGCCAGCAGCGAGGCAGGAGGAGGGGAGACCCAGTACTTC. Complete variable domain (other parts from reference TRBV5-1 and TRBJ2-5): KAGVTQTPRYLIKTRGQQVTLSCSPISGHRSVSWYQQTPGQGLQFLFEYFSETQRNKGNFPGRFSGRQFSNSRSEMNVSTLELGDSALYLCASSEAGGGETQYFGPGTRLLVL.

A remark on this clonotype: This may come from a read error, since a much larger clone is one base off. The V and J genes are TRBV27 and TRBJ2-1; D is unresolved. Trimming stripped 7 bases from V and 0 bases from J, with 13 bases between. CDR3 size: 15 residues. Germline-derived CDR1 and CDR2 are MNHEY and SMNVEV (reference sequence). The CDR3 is CASTFGTDSYNEQFF. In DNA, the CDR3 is TGTGCCAGCACCTTCGGTACAGACTCCTACAATGAGCAGTTCTTC.

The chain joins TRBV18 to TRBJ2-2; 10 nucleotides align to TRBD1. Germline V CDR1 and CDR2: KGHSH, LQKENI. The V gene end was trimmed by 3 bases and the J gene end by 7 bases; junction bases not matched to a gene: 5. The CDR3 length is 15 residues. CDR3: CASSPSTGGIGELFF. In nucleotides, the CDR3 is TGTGCCAGCTCACCCTCGACAGGGGGCATCGGGGAGCTGTTTTTT.

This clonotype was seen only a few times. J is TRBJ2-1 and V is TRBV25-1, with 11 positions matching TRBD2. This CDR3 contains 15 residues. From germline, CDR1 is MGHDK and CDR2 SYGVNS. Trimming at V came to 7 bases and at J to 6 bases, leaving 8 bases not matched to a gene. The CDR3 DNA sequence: TGTGCCAGCACTAGACCGGGACTAGCGGTCAATGAGCAGTTCTTC. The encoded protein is CASTRPGLAVNEQFF. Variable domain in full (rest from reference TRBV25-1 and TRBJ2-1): EADIYQTPRYLVIGTGKKITLECSQTMGHDKMYWYQQDPGMELHLIHYSYGVNSTEKGDLSSESTVSRIRTEHFPLTLESARPSHTSQYLCASTRPGLAVNEQFFGPGTRLTVL.

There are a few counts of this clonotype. For the CDR3, the DNA is TGTGCCAGCAGCGAAAGGGACAGGGGGCTAGACAACTATGGCTACACCTTC. Residues: CASSERDRGLDNYGYTF. The chain couples TRBV2 to TRBJ1-2; 12 positions agree with TRBD1. J was trimmed by 2 bases and V by 6 bases; bases with no gene match: 10. CDR1 and CDR2 from the germline V gene are SNHLY and FYNNEI. The CDR3 runs to 17 residues.

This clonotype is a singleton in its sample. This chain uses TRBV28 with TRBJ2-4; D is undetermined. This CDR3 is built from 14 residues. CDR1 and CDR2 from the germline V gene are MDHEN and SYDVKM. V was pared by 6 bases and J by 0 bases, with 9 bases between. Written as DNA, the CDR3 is TGTGCCAGCAGACAGCTTATAGCCAAAAACATTCAGTACTTC. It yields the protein CASRQLIAKNIQYF.

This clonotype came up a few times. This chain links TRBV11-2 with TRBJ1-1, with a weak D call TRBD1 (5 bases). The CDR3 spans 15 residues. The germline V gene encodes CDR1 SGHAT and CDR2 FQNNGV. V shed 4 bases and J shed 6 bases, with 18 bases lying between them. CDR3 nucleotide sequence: TGTGCCAGCAGCTCCCTGTGGGGGAGGAGCGCTGAAGCTTTCTTT. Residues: CASSSLWGRSAEAFF.

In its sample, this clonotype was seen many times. This CDR3 is CSAAPATGITDTQYF. CDR3 DNA sequence: TGCAGTGCCGCCCCTGCGACGGGGATCACAGATACGCAGTATTTT. The chain recombines TRBV20-1 with TRBJ2-3, with D possibly TRBD2 on 5 matching bases. Trimming removed 6 bases from V and 2 bases from J, with 18 bases in between. Germline V CDR1 and CDR2: DFQATT, SNEGSKA (reference sequence). The CDR3 runs 15 residues.

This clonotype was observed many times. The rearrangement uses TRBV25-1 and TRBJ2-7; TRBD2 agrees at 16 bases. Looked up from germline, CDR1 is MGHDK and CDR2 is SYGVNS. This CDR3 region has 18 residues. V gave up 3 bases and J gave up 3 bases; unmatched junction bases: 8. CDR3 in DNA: TGTGCCAGCAGTGAGGGGACTAGCGGGGGGGTTCTTAGCTACGAGCAGTACTTC. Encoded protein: CASSEGTSGGVLSYEQYF.

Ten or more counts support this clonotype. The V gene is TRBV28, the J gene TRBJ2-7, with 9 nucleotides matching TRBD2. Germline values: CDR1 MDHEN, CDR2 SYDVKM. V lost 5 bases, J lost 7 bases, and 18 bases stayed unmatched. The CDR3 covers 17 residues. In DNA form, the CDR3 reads TGTGCCAGCAGTCCACCCCTCGCGGGAGGGCTCTTAGAAGAGCAGTACTTC. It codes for CASSPPLAGGLLEEQYF.